This TCR beta chain stems from a study of blood T cell repertoires in COVID-19. Authors' data handling: Nucleated cell number was recorded as an estimate derived from reference gene primer amplification. Profiling relied on immunoSEQ multiplex PCR, and the TCRdb table lists in-frame clones only, not all of them. The V and J calls and clone size were taken over from that table, and D and trimming were inferred from the DNA. The data hold roughly 210,000 clones, with 88% observed a single time. Sequencing input: peripheral blood. The receptor was derived from a man aged 70 or older with acute or convalescent COVID-19.

CDR3 amino acids: CSVLGLAGTTYNEQFF. The CDR3 DNA reads as TGCAGCGTACTGGGACTAGCGGGGACTACCTACAATGAGCAGTTCTTC. This sequence joins TRBV29-1 and TRBJ2-1; TRBD2 agrees at 13 bases. CDR1 is SQVTM and CDR2 is ANQGSEA in the germline V gene. The length of the CDR3 is 16 residues. The V and J ends lost 6 bases and 2 bases, in that order; junction bases with no gene match: 7.